This T cell receptor (beta chain) derives from a study of T cells in Graves' hyperthyroidism and ophthalmopathy. The CDR3 runs 18 residues. Germline V CDR1 and CDR2: MNHNY, SVGAGI (reference sequence). V trimming: 2 bases; J trimming: 6 bases; junction bases outside the gene matches: 15. This clonotype came up a few times. The antigen is unknown. TCR beta CDR3 regions were amplified from RNA. First-round RT-PCR targeting the TCR CDR3 was performed with the HTBI primer set. TCRdb reprocessed the multiplex PCR reads with MiXCR, giving one entry per CDR3 protein. The data hold 490,000 or so distinct CDR3 sequences, with approximately 16% observed a single time. Findings and caveats of the study: It was a median approximately 6 months before onset that the model predicted ophthalmopathy.

This chain links TRBV6-6 with TRBJ2-1, with 8 bases fitting TRBD2. This receptor was identified in a woman in her 30s with Graves' ophthalmopathy. The specimen sequenced was blood. As DNA, the CDR3 is TGTGCCAGCAGTTACGACGGTTCGTCGGGAGGGCGTCGCAATGAGCAGTTCTTC. As protein: CASSYDGSSGGRRNEQFF.